The present TCR beta chain was sequenced within a study of blood T cell repertoires in COVID-19. For the study at large: Samples taken during acute and convalescent COVID-19 were collected in the United States, Italy and Spain.

Some clones are missing from TCRdb's copy, which holds only in-frame ones; the method was immunoSEQ multiplex PCR. The table has approximately 220,000 clones, 86% seen once. The CDR3 has 14 amino acids. Trimming shortened V by 4 bases and J by 3 bases, and 11 bases separated the two germline ends. From germline, CDR1 is SGHNT and CDR2 YYREEE (reference sequence). The chain uses TRBV5-4 and TRBJ1-3; D remains unclear. The TCR originated in a woman aged 25 to 39 who had been exposed to COVID-19. The specimen was PBMCs or T cells enriched from blood (not recorded which). CDR3 DNA sequence: TGTGCCAGCAGCACACGCGCGGATGGAAACACCATATATTTT. It specifies CASSTRADGNTIYF.